This TCR beta chain emerged from a study of CD8 T cells in ankylosing spondylitis. Whole-study results and caveats: Matched synovial fluid from ankylosing spondylitis patients was reported to be enriched for disease-linked clones.

In making TCR beta libraries, quantitative 5'-RACE with molecular barcodes was used. MiXCR, applied by TCRdb to the 5' RACE reads, yields one record per CDR3 protein. The sample lists under 200,000 distinct CDR3 sequences; 10% to 15% were seen once. This clonotype was recorded at least ten times. No antigen is known for it. The trim removed 3 bases at V and 5 bases at J, leaving 5 bases unmatched. The V gene's germline CDR1 is MGHDK and CDR2 SYGVNS. The CDR3 runs 14 residues. The chain employs TRBV25-1 and TRBJ2-7; 9 positions match TRBD1. Sample: blood, either unsorted or a sorted T cell fraction (not recorded which). This clonotype was obtained from a female donor with ankylosing spondylitis or in good health (not recorded which). DNA of the CDR3: TGTGCCAGCAGTGACGGGACAGGGATCCACGAGCAGTACTTC. As protein: CASSDGTGIHEQYF.